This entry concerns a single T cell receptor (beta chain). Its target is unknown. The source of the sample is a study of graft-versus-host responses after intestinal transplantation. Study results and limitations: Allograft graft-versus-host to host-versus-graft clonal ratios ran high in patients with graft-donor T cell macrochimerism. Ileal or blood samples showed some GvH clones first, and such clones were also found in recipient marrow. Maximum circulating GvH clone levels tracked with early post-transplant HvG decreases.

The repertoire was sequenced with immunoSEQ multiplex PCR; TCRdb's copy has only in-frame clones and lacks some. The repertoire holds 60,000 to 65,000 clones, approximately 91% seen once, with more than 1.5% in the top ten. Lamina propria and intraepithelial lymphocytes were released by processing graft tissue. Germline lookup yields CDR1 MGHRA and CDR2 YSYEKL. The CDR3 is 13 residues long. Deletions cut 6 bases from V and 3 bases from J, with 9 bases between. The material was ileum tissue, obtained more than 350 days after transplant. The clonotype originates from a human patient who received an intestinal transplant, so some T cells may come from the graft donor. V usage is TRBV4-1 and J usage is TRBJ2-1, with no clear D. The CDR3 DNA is TGCGCCAGCAGTCGCTCTATCTACAATGAGCAGTTCTTC. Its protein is CASSRSIYNEQFF.